What follows describes a single T cell receptor beta chain. The data were obtained in a study of shared clonotypes between healthy human individuals. Unmatched junction bases numbered 3, after V lost 2 bases and J lost 4 bases. This CDR3 comprises 14 residues. Germline-derived CDR1 and CDR2 are ENHRY and SYGVKD. Profiling relied on immunoSEQ multiplex PCR, and the TCRdb table lists in-frame clones only, not all of them. The sample includes about 480,000 clones, around 79% of them seen just once. This chain uses TRBV10-3 with TRBJ2-5; 8 bases are a match to TRBD2. Sequencing used PBMCs. The sequence derives from a woman aged 40 to 50 in good health. Some clones in this sample may be carry-over from other donors' samples. CDR3 nucleotides: TGTGCCATCAGTGAGATTGCGGGAGGAGAGACCCAGTACTTC. It codes for CAISEIAGGETQYF.